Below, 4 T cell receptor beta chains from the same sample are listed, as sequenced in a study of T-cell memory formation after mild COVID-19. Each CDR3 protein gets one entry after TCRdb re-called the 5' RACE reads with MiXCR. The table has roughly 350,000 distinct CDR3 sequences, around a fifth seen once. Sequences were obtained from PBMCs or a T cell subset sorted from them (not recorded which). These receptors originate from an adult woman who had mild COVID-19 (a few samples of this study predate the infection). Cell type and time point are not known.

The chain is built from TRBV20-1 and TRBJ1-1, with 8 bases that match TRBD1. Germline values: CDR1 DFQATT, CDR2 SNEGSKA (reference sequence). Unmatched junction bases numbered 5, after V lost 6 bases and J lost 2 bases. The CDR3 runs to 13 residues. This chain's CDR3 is CSADRDLNTEAFF. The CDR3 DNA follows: TGCAGTGCGGACAGGGACCTTAACACTGAAGCTTTCTTT.

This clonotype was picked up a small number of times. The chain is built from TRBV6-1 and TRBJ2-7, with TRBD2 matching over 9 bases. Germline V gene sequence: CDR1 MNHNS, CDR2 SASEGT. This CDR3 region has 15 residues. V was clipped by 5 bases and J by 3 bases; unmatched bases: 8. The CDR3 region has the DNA TGTGCCAGCAGTAAGGAGGTAGCGGGAGTCTACGAGCAGTACTTC. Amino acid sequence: CASSKEVAGVYEQYF.

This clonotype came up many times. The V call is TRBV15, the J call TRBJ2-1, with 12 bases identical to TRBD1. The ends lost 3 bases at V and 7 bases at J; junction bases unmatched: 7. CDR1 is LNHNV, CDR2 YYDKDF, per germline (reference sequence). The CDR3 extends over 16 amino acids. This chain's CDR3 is CATSSVGTGGLNEQFF. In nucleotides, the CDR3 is TGTGCCACCAGCAGTGTCGGGACAGGGGGCCTAAATGAGCAGTTCTTC. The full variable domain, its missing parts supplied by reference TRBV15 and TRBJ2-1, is DAMVIQNPRYQVTQFGKPVTLSCSQTLNHNVMYWYQQKSSQAPKLLFHYYDKDFNNEADTPDNFQSRRPNTSFCFLDIRSPGLGDTAMYLCATSSVGTGGLNEQFFGPGTRLTVL.

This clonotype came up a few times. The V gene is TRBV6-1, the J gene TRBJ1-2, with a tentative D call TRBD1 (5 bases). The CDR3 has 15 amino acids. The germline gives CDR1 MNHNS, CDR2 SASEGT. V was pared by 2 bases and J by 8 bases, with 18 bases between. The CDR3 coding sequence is TGTGCCAGCAGTGAAAATTCTCTCCAGGGCTCGGGCTACACCTTC. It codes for CASSENSLQGSGYTF.